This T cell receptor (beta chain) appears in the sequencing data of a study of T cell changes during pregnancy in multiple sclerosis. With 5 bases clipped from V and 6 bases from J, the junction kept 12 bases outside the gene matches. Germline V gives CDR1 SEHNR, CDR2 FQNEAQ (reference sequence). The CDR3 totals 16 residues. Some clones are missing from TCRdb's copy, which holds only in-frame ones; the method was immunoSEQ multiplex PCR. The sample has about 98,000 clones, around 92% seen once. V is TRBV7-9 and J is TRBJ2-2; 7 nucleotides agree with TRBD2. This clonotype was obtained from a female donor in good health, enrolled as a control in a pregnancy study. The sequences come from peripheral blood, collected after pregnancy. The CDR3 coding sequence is TGTGCCAGCAGCCTCAGCGGGGCTCCGGGTCCCGGGGAGCTGTTTTTT. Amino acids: CASSLSGAPGPGELFF.